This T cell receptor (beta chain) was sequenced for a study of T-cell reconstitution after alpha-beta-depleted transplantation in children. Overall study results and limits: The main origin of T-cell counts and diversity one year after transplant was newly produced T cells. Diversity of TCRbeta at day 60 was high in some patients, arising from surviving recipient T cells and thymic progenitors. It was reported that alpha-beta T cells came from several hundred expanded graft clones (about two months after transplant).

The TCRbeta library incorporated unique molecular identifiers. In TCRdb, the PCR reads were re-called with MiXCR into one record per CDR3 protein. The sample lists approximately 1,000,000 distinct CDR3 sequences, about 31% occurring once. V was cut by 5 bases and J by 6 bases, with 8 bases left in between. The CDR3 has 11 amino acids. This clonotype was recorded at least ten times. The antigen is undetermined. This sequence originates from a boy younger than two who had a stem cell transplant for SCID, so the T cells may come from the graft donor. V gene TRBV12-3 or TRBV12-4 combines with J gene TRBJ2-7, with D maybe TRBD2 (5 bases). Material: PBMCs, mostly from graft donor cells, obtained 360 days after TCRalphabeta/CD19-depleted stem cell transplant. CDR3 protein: CASSRSGEQYF. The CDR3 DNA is TGTGCCAGCAGTAGGAGCGGCGAGCAGTACTTC.